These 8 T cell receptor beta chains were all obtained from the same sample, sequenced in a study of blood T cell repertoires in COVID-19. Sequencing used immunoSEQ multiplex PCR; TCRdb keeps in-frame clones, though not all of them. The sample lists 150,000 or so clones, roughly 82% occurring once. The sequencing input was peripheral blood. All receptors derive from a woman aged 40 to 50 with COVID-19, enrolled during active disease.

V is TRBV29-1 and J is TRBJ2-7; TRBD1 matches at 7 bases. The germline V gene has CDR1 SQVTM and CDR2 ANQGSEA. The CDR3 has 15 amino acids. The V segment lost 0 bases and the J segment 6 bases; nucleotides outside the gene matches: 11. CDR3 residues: CSVEDRNRGNGEQYF. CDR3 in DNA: TGCAGCGTTGAAGATCGGAACAGGGGAAACGGCGAGCAGTACTTC.

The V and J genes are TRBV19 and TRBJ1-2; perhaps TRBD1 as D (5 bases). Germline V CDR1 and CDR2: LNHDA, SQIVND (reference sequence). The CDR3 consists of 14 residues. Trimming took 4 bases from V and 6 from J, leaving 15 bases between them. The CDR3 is CASSRQPSGNGYTF. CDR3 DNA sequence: TGTGCCAGTAGTAGACAGCCTTCGGGTAATGGCTACACCTTC.

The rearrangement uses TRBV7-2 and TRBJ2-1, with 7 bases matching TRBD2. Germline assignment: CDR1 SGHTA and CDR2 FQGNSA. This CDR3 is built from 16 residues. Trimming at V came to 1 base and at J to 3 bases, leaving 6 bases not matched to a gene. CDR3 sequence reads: CASSLDGSGFYNEQFF. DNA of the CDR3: TGTGCCAGCAGCTTAGATGGTAGCGGGTTCTACAATGAGCAGTTCTTC.

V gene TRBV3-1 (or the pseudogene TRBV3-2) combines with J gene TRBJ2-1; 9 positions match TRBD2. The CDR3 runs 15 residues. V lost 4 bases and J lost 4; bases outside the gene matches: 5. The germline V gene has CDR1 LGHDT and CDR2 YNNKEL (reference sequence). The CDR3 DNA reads TGTGCCAGCAGCCTAGCGGGAGCGGAATACAATGAGCAGTTCTTC. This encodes CASSLAGAEYNEQFF.

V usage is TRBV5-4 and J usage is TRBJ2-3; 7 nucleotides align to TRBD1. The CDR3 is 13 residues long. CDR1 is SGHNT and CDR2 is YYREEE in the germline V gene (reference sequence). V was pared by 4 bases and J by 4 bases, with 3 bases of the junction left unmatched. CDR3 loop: CASSDQGADTQYF. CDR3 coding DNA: TGTGCCAGCAGCGACCAGGGGGCAGATACGCAGTATTTT.

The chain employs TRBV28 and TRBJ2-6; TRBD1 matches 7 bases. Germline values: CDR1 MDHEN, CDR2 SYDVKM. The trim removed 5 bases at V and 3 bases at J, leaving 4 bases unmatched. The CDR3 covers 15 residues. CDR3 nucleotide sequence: TGTGCCAGCAGTCCTTCAGGGGGTGGGGCCAACGTCCTGACTTTC. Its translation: CASSPSGGGANVLTF. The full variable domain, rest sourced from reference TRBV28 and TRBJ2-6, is DVKVTQSSRYLVKRTGEKVFLECVQDMDHENMFWYRQDPGLGLRLIYFSYDVKMKEKGDIPEGYSVSREKKERFSLILESASTNQTSMYLCASSPSGGGANVLTFGAGSRLTVL.

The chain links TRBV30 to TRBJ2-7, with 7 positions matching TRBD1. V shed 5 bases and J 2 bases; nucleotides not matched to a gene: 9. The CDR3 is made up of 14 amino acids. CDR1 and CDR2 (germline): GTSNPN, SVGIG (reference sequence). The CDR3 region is CAWGRRQGPYEQYF. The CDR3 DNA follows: TGTGCCTGGGGCCGGCGACAGGGCCCCTACGAGCAGTACTTC.

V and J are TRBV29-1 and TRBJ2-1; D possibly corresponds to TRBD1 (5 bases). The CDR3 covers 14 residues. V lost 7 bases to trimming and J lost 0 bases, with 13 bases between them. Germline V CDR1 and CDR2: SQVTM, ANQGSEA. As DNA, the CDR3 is TGCAGCGCCAAGGACACAAGCTCCTACAATGAGCAGTTCTTC. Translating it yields CSAKDTSSYNEQFF.